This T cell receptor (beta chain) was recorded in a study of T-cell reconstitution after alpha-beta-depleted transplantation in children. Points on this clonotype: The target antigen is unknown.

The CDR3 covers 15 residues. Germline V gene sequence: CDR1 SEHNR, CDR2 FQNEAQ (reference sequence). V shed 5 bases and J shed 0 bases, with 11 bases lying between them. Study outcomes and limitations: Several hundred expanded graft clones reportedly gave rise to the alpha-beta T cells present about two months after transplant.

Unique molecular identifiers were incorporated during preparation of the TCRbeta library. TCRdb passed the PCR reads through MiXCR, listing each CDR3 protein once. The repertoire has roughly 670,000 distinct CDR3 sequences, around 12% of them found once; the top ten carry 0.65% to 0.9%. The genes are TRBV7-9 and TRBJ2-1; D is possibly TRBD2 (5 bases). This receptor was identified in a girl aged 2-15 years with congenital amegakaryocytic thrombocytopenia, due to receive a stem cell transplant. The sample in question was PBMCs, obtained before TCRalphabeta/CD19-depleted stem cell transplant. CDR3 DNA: TGTGCCAGCAGCCACACCGGGAACTCCTACAATGAGCAGTTCTTC. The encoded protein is CASSHTGNSYNEQFF.